Following are 22 T cell receptor beta chains from one sample sequenced in a study of PD-1 blockade in mismatch repair-deficient tumors. Generated by immunoSEQ multiplex PCR, the TCRdb table keeps only in-frame clones and is missing some. The table shows 30,000 to 45,000 clones, with 75% to 90% occurring only once. The sequencing used PBMCs, collected 38 to 40 weeks after starting pembrolizumab. The receptors were gathered from an adult with mismatch repair-deficient cancer.

V usage is TRBV2 and J usage is TRBJ2-1, with D uncertain. Germline CDR1 and CDR2: SNHLY and FYNNEI. The CDR3 is 11 residues long. Between the trimmed V and J ends, which lost 6 bases and 4 bases, there was a span of 4 bases. CDR3 DNA sequence: TGTGCCAGCAGCTTTTACAATGAGCAGTTCTTC. This encodes CASSFYNEQFF. Using reference TRBV2 and TRBJ2-1 for the parts outside the CDR3, the full variable domain is EPEVTQTPSHQVTQMGQEVILRCVPISNHLYFYWYRQILGQKVEFLVSFYNNEISEKSEIFDDQFSVERPDGSNFTLKIRSTKLEDSAMYFCASSFYNEQFFGPGTRLTVL.

V gene TRBV5-4 combines with J gene TRBJ1-1; a possible D gene is TRBD1 (5 bases). Germline V CDR1 and CDR2: SGHNT, YYREEE (reference sequence). This CDR3 spans 16 amino acids. V lost 0 bases, J lost 2 bases, and 14 bases lay in between. In nucleotides, the CDR3 is TGTGCCAGCAGCTTGGGCGCACGGCAGGGAAACACTGAAGCTTTCTTT. The encoded protein is CASSLGARQGNTEAFF. Full variable domain (remainder filled in from reference TRBV5-4 and TRBJ1-1): ETGVTQSPTHLIKTRGQQVTLRCSSQSGHNTVSWYQQALGQGPQFIFQYYREEENGRGNFPPRFSGLQFPNYSSELNVNALELDDSALYLCASSLGARQGNTEAFFGQGTRLTVV.

This clone was seen a few times. This sequence joins TRBV7-8 and TRBJ2-7; 11 nucleotides line up with TRBD2. This CDR3 comprises 15 residues. Germline assignment: CDR1 SGHVS and CDR2 FQNEAQ. The V segment lost 5 bases and the J segment 2 bases; nucleotides outside the gene matches: 5. In nucleotides, the CDR3 is TGTGCCAGCAGCGGAGGACTAGCGGGTACCTACGAGCAGTACTTC. Translation: CASSGGLAGTYEQYF.

The V gene is TRBV9, the J gene TRBJ2-2; no clear D. Per the germline V gene, CDR1 is SGDLS and CDR2 is YYNGEE. V dropped 0 bases and J dropped 8 bases, with 11 bases sitting between them. CDR3 size: 14 residues. CDR3 in DNA: TGTGCCAGCAGCGTAGGGTCCATTCAGGGGGAGCTGTTTTTT. It codes for CASSVGSIQGELFF.

The rearrangement uses TRBV12-2 and TRBJ1-3; TRBD1 was called by the table and not checked on the DNA. TRBV12-2 is termed a pseudogene. The CDR3 runs to 17 residues. The CDR3 loop is CASRPRTGPRAWGTIYF. The CDR3 coding sequence is TGTGCAAGTCGCCCCCGGACAGGTCCCCGGGCCTGGGGCACCATATATTTT.

The chain joins TRBV27 to TRBJ2-2, with 7 bases fitting TRBD2. Trimming took 5 bases from V and 9 from J; bases not matched to a gene: 9. Germline CDR1 and CDR2: MNHEY and SMNVEV (reference sequence). The CDR3 extends over 14 amino acids. The CDR3 DNA is TGTGCCAGCAGTCCGGGGGGAGGGAGCAGGGAGCTGTTTTTT. It encodes CASSPGGGSRELFF.

In regard to this clone: Relative to the germline gene, one junction end is altered; a read error may explain this. The same CDR3 can be traced to other DNA sequences in this sample. The V gene is TRBV6-5, the J gene TRBJ2-7; perhaps TRBD1 as D (6 bases). The germline V gene encodes CDR1 MNHEY and CDR2 SVGAGI. The CDR3 is 12 residues long. The CDR3 DNA sequence: TGTGCTAGCAGGGGCAGGGGCTACGAGCAGTACTTC. Protein: CASRGRGYEQYF.

V gene TRBV5-6 combines with J gene TRBJ2-7; possibly TRBD1 for D (5 bases). Germline CDR1 and CDR2: SGHDT and YYEEEE. The CDR3 is 14 amino acids. Trimming left V 1 base short and J 1 base short, with 9 bases between. CDR3 in amino acids: CASSLYSGSYEQYF. CDR3 bases: TGTGCCAGCAGCTTGTATTCAGGGTCCTACGAGCAGTACTTC. The whole variable domain, remainder taken from reference TRBV5-6 and TRBJ2-7, is DAGVTQSPTHLIKTRGQQVTLRCSPKSGHDTVSWYQQALGQGPQFIFQYYEEEERQRGNFPDRFSGHQFPNYSSELNVNALLLGDSALYLCASSLYSGSYEQYFGPGTRLTVT.

This clone appeared a few times. V usage is TRBV4-1 and J usage is TRBJ2-7; the match to TRBD2 covers 13 bases. Trimming removed 2 bases from V and 4 bases from J; junction bases left unmatched: 2. CDR1 is MGHRA, CDR2 YSYEKL, per germline. The CDR3 spans 15 residues. The CDR3 region has the DNA TGCGCCAGCAGCCAACTGGGACTAGCGGGATACGAGCAGTACTTC. Protein product: CASSQLGLAGYEQYF.

The V gene is TRBV7-3, the J gene TRBJ2-1, with a weak D call TRBD1 (6 bases). Trimming left V 4 bases short and J 11 bases short, with 21 bases between. CDR3 size: 15 residues. Germline CDR1 is SGHTA and CDR2 is FQGTGA. Here the CDR3 DNA reads TGTGCCAGCAGCTCCAGACAGGAGGTCTCTAATCAGCAGTTCTTC. Translating it yields CASSSRQEVSNQQFF.

V and J are TRBV5-1 and TRBJ1-1; 7 bases are shared with TRBD1. Trimming removed 0 bases from V and 0 bases from J; junction bases left unmatched: 8. The CDR3 extends over 17 amino acids. The germline V gene has CDR1 SGHRS and CDR2 YFSETQ. The CDR3 sequence: CASSLGQGLELNTEAFF. The CDR3 coding sequence is TGCGCCAGCAGCTTGGGACAGGGTCTTGAACTGAACACTGAAGCTTTCTTT.

V is TRBV9 and J is TRBJ2-1; 7 bases align to TRBD2. The V gene end was trimmed by 3 bases and the J gene end by 0 bases; junction bases not matched to a gene: 3. CDR1 is SGDLS and CDR2 is YYNGEE in the germline V gene. The CDR3 runs to 15 residues. The CDR3, as DNA: TGTGCCAGCAGCGGGAGCGGGACCTCCTACAATGAGCAGTTCTTC. Amino acid sequence: CASSGSGTSYNEQFF.

This chain uses TRBV10-3 with TRBJ1-1; 8 nucleotides match TRBD1. This CDR3 region has 14 residues. CDR1 ENHRY and CDR2 SYGVKD come from the germline V gene. Trimming at V came to 4 bases and at J to 6 bases, leaving 7 bases not matched to a gene. The CDR3 nucleotides are TGTGCCATCAGTGTTCAGGGGGCGACGGCTGAAGCTTTCTTT. Its protein product is CAISVQGATAEAFF.

The chain uses TRBV11-1 and TRBJ2-1; D is perhaps TRBD2 (5 bases). The germline V gene has CDR1 SGHAT and CDR2 FQDESV (reference sequence). Trimming left V 5 bases short and J 6 bases short, with 20 bases between. The CDR3 sequence is 16 residues long. In nucleotides, the CDR3 is TGTGCCAGCAGCGAAGGACTCTCCTCTATTTTCAATGAGCAGTTCTTC. Amino acid sequence: CASSEGLSSIFNEQFF.

This clone was seen a single time. At one end, the junction sequence differs from germline, possibly due to a read error. Other DNA variants within this sample encode the same CDR3. The rearrangement uses TRBV30 and TRBJ2-1; TRBD1 is a possible D gene (6 bases). The V gene's germline CDR1 is GTSNPN and CDR2 SVGIG (reference sequence). There are 14 residues in the CDR3. This CDR3 is CAWKFRGSYNEQFF. CDR3 coding DNA: TGTGCCTGGAAGTTCAGGGGTTCCTACAATGAGCAATTCTTC.

DNA for the CDR3: TGTGCCAGCAGCCAATACGGACAGGGAGGGACTGAAGCTTTCTTT. Amino acids: CASSQYGQGGTEAFF. This sequence joins TRBV7-6 and TRBJ1-1; 8 bases are a match to TRBD1. Trimming at V came to 5 bases and at J to 5 bases, leaving 10 bases not matched to a gene. The CDR3 consists of 15 residues. CDR1 SGHVS and CDR2 FNYEAQ come from the germline V gene.

The V gene is TRBV7-3, the J gene TRBJ2-5, with 12 bases identical to TRBD2. J gave up 5 bases and V 0 bases, and 4 bases lay outside the gene matches. Germline V gene data show CDR1 as SGHTA and CDR2 as FQGTGA. The CDR3 length is 16 residues. CDR3 region: CASSLTPSGRGETQYF. CDR3 nucleotides: TGTGCCAGCAGCTTAACCCCTAGCGGGAGGGGGGAGACCCAGTACTTC.

This clone was found a few times. The chain combines TRBV28 with TRBJ2-7; 10 bases match TRBD2. CDR1 is MDHEN and CDR2 is SYDVKM in the germline V gene. CDR3 length: 14 amino acids. Trimming took 5 bases from V and 3 from J; bases not matched to a gene: 4. The CDR3: CASSPLAGYYEQYF. The CDR3 region has the DNA TGTGCCAGCAGTCCACTAGCGGGATACTACGAGCAGTACTTC.

The chain uses TRBV10-2 and TRBJ2-1; TRBD2 aligns across 9 bases. Germline CDR1 is WSHSY and CDR2 is SAAADI. There are 14 residues in the CDR3. V gave up 7 bases and J gave up 8 bases; unmatched junction bases: 9. CDR3 sequence reads: CASKPAGGYYEQFF. CDR3 coding DNA: TGCGCCAGCAAGCCGGCGGGAGGGTACTATGAGCAGTTCTTC.

This chain joins TRBV2 and TRBJ2-3; TRBD1 matches at 8 bases. The CDR3 contains 14 residues. V dropped 5 bases and J dropped 5; count of bases not matched to a gene: 6. Germline V lookup: CDR1 SNHLY, CDR2 FYNNEI. CDR3 residues: CASSLQGVGDTQYF. The DNA for the CDR3 is TGTGCCAGCAGTTTACAGGGGGTCGGAGATACGCAGTATTTT. Together with reference TRBV2 and TRBJ2-3, the CDR3 gives the full variable domain: EPEVTQTPSHQVTQMGQEVILRCVPISNHLYFYWYRQILGQKVEFLVSFYNNEISEKSEIFDDQFSVERPDGSNFTLKIRSTKLEDSAMYFCASSLQGVGDTQYFGPGTRLTVL.

The chain has TRBV7-9 and TRBJ2-7, with D possibly being TRBD1 (6 bases). CDR3 length: 14 residues. Germline values: CDR1 SEHNR, CDR2 FQNEAQ (reference sequence). V lost 5 bases to trimming and J lost 7 bases, with 18 bases between them. Here the CDR3 reads CASSPLDSAREQYF. The CDR3 nucleotides read TGTGCCAGCAGCCCCTTGGACAGTGCGCGAGAGCAGTACTTC.

V and J are TRBV28 and TRBJ2-4; TRBD1 aligns across 9 bases. The V and J ends lost 8 bases and 6 bases, in that order; junction bases with no gene match: 8. Germline loops: CDR1 MDHEN, CDR2 SYDVKM. This CDR3 spans 14 amino acids. Written as DNA, the CDR3 is TGTGCCAGCGGGACCGGGACAGGGATAAACATTCAGTACTTC. Protein product: CASGTGTGINIQYF.